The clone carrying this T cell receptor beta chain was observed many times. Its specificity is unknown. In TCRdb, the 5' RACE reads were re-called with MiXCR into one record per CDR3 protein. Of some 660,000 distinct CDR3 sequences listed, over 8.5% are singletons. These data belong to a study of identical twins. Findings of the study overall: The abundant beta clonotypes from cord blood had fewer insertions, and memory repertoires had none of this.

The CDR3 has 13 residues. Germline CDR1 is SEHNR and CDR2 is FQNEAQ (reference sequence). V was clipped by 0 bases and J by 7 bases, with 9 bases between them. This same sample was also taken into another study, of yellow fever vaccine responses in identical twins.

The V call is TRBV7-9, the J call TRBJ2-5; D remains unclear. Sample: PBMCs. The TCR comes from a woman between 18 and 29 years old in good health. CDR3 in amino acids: CASSLAQDRTQYF. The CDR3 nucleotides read TGTGCCAGCAGCTTAGCCCAAGATAGGACCCAGTACTTC.